This entry lists 9 T cell receptor beta chains sequenced from one sample in a study of blood T cell repertoires in COVID-19 (dated by TCRdb to the early 2020s). Receptor libraries were prepared by the immunoSEQ multiplex PCR assay. As stored in TCRdb, this immuneACCESS dataset retains in-frame rearrangements with V and J assigned. A fraction of the clones does not appear; measured against another copy, unresolved V genes explain less than half of the discrepancy, and the remainder lacks a known reason. For this sample the table gives fewer than 450,000 clones, of which about 90% were detected only once. The biggest ten clones account for under 3.5% of the sample. The sequencing sample was made of peripheral blood. Receptors were obtained from a woman younger than 30 who had recovered from COVID-19.

The J gene is TRBJ1-2, the V gene TRBV4-3; unclear D gene. CDR3 size: 12 residues. From germline, CDR1 is LGHNA and CDR2 YSLEER. V was pared by 4 bases and J by 13 bases, with 16 bases between. The CDR3 region is CASSRNAAGVTF. Here the CDR3 DNA reads TGCGCCAGCAGCCGAAACGCGGCGGGAGTCACCTTC.

The chain couples TRBV21-1 to TRBJ2-1; the table names TRBD1, a call not compared with the DNA. TRBV21-1 is tagged as a pseudogene. The CDR3 spans 16 residues. The CDR3 spells CASSKAGDRGRNEQFF. The CDR3 DNA is TGTGCCAGCAGCAAAGCGGGGGACAGGGGGAGGAATGAGCAGTTCTTC.

The V gene is TRBV19, the J gene TRBJ1-4; TRBD1 matches 10 bases. V was clipped by 5 bases and J by 8 bases; unmatched bases: 5. The CDR3 has 14 amino acids. Germline CDR1 is LNHDA and CDR2 is SQIVND (reference sequence). The CDR3 nucleotides are TGTGCCAGTAGTCGGGACAGGGGCGACGAAAAACTGTTTTTT. Amino acid sequence: CASSRDRGDEKLFF.

V is TRBV5-1 and J is TRBJ2-1; 7 nucleotides agree with TRBD1. In germline, CDR1 is SGHRS, CDR2 YFSETQ. The CDR3 is 14 amino acids. The V segment lost 2 bases and the J segment 5 bases; nucleotides outside the gene matches: 4. The CDR3 region has the DNA TGCGCCAGCAGCTTTGGGACAGTTAACAATGAGCAGTTCTTC. Protein: CASSFGTVNNEQFF.

The DNA for the CDR3 is TGTGCCAGCAGCCCACCCGGACAGGGGGAGGACACTGAAGCTTTCTTT. Its protein is CASSPPGQGEDTEAFF. The chain has TRBV13 and TRBJ1-1; 10 bases fit TRBD1. V lost 5 bases to trimming and J lost 3 bases; unmatched junction nucleotides: 9. The CDR3 extends over 16 amino acids. Germline V gene data show CDR1 as PRHDT and CDR2 as FYEKMQ (reference sequence). Combining the CDR3 with reference TRBV13 and TRBJ1-1 gives the whole variable domain AAGVIQSPRHLIKEKRETATLKCYPIPRHDTVYWYQQGPGQDPQFLISFYEKMQSDKGSIPDRFSAQQFSDYHSELNMSSLELGDSALYFCASSPPGQGEDTEAFFGQGTRLTVV.

The chain has TRBV2 and TRBJ2-1; a weak D match, TRBD2 (6 bases). The V end lost 2 bases, the J end lost 6 bases, and 17 bases lay between the germline ends. The germline V gene encodes CDR1 SNHLY and CDR2 FYNNEI. The CDR3 runs to 16 residues. Written as DNA, the CDR3 is TGTGCCAGCAGTGAATTTTTGGGACTCGGAAGCAATGAGCAGTTCTTC. This translates into CASSEFLGLGSNEQFF.

V usage is TRBV6-6 and J usage is TRBJ2-7; 9 positions agree with TRBD2. Germline values: CDR1 MNHNY, CDR2 SVGAGI (reference sequence). This CDR3 is 16 amino acids long. Losses at the gene ends were 5 bases for V and 6 bases for J; bases not matched to a gene: 14. The CDR3 sequence: CASSRVAGAGVGEQYV. The DNA for the CDR3 is TGTGCCAGCAGTCGAGTAGCGGGAGCGGGTGTTGGCGAGCAGTACGTC.

The chain uses TRBV4-2 and TRBJ1-1; possible D gene TRBD1, 6 bases. Germline V gives CDR1 LGHNA, CDR2 YNFKEQ. Trimming took 1 base from V and 5 from J, leaving 11 bases between them. This CDR3 region has 14 residues. The CDR3: CASSQAAGVTEAFF. The CDR3 coding sequence is TGTGCCAGCAGCCAAGCTGCAGGGGTAACTGAAGCTTTCTTT.

The genes are TRBV7-9 and TRBJ1-2; 10 bases are a match to TRBD1. From germline, CDR1 is SEHNR and CDR2 FQNEAQ (reference sequence). V trimming: 11 bases; J trimming: 8 bases; junction bases outside the gene matches: 8. There are 12 residues in the CDR3. Here the CDR3 DNA reads TGTGCCGTGACAGGGGGCGGCGCCGGCTACACCTTC. The encoded protein is CAVTGGGAGYTF. Full variable domain (missing parts from reference TRBV7-9 and TRBJ1-2): DTGVSQNPRHKITKRGQNVTFRCDPISEHNRLYWYRQTLGQGPEFLTYFQNEAQLEKSRLLSDRFSAERPKGSFSTLEIQRTEQGDSAMYLCAVTGGGAGYTFGSGTRLTVV.